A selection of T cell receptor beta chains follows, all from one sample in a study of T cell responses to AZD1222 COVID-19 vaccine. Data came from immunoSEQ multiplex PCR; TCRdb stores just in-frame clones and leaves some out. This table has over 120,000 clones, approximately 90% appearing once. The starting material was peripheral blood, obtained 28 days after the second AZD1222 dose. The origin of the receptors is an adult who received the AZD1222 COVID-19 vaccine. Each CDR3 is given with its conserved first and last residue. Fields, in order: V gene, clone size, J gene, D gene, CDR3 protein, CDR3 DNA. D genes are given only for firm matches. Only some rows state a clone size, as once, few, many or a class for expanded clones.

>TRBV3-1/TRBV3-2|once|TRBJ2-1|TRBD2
CASSKGLAGRNEQFF
TGTGCCAGCAGCAAGGGACTAGCGGGACGCAATGAGCAGTTCTTC
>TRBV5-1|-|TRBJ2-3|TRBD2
CASSFGGGSTDTQYF
TGCGCCAGCAGCTTTGGCGGGGGTAGCACAGATACGCAGTATTTT
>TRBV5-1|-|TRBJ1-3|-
CASSLGGPRVGNTIYF
TGCGCCAGCAGCTTGGGGGGCCCCCGTGTGGGAAACACCATATATTTT
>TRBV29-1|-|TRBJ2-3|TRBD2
CSVGLAGGRDTQYF
TGCAGCGTGGGACTAGCGGGAGGCAGAGATACGCAGTATTTT
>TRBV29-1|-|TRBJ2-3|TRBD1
CSVESGQGTDTQYF
TGCAGCGTTGAATCTGGACAGGGCACAGATACGCAGTATTTT
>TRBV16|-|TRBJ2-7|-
CASSQSNSYEQYF
TGTGCCAGCAGCCAATCTAATTCCTACGAGCAGTACTTC
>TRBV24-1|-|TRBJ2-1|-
CATSGPLTNEQFF
TGTGCCACCAGTGGTCCTCTTACCAATGAGCAGTTCTTC
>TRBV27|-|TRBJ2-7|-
CASSLGVGYEQYF
TGTGCCAGCAGTTTAGGTGTTGGCTACGAGCAGTACTTC
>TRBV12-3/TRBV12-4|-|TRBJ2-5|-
CASRRLIQETQYF
TGTGCCAGCAGAAGACTGATCCAAGAGACCCAGTACTTC
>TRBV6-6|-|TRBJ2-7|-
CASIAGTASYEQYF
TGTGCCAGCATCGCCGGGACGGCCTCCTACGAGCAGTACTTC
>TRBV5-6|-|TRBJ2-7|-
CASSLEGRRNHEQYF
TGTGCCAGCAGCTTGGAGGGCAGGAGAAACCACGAGCAGTACTTC
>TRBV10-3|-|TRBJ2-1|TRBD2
CAISEGLAGYNEQFF
TGTGCCATCAGCGAGGGACTAGCGGGATACAATGAGCAGTTCTTC
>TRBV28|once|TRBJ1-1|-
CASSGWIEAFF
TGTGCCAGCAGTGGGTGGATTGAAGCTTTCTTT
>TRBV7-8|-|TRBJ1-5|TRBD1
CASSLSRDRGSQPQHF
TGTGCCAGCAGCTTATCCCGGGACAGGGGTTCTCAGCCCCAGCATTTT
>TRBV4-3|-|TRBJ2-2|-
CASSPTTGYTGELFF
TGCGCCAGCAGCCCTACAACAGGGTACACCGGGGAGCTGTTTTTT
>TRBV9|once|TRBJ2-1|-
CASSVERGRYNEQFF
TGTGCCAGCAGCGTAGAAAGGGGTCGGTACAATGAGCAGTTCTTC
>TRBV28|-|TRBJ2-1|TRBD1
CASSPLTGEGASEQFF
TGTGCCAGCAGCCCCTTGACAGGGGAAGGAGCCAGTGAGCAGTTCTTC
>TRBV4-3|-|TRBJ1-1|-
CASSQGAHTEAFF
TGCGCCAGCAGCCAGGGGGCGCACACTGAAGCTTTCTTT
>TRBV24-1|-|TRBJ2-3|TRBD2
CATSDPGGADTQYF
TGTGCCACCAGTGATCCCGGGGGGGCAGATACGCAGTATTTT
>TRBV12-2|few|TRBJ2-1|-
CASRAREGVESYNEQFF
TGTGCAAGTCGCGCGCGAGAGGGAGTGGAGTCCTACAATGAGCAGTTCTTC
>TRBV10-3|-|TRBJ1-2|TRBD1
CAIGEGQGGGYTF
TGTGCCATCGGCGAGGGACAGGGCGGTGGCTACACCTTC
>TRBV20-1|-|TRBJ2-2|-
CSASLGPGRVTGELFF
TGCAGTGCTAGTTTGGGTCCAGGCCGAGTCACCGGGGAGCTGTTTTTT
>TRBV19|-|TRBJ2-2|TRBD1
CASSPTYYRGTGELFF
TGTGCCAGTTCCCCCACATATTACAGGGGGACCGGGGAGCTGTTTTTT
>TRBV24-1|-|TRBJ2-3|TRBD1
CATSDVRQGSTDTQYF
TGTGCCACCAGTGATGTCCGACAGGGGAGCACAGATACGCAGTATTTT
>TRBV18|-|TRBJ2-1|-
CASSPRTSEQFF
TGTGCCAGCTCACCCAGGACGAGTGAGCAGTTCTTC
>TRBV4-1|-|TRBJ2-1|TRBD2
CASSQYGAGSYNEQFF
TGCGCCAGCAGCCAATACGGAGCGGGATCCTACAATGAGCAGTTCTTC
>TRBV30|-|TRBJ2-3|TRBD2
CAWSPGLADTQYF
TGTGCCTGGAGTCCCGGACTAGCTGATACGCAGTATTTT
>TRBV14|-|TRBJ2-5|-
CASSQVRRQETQYF
TGTGCCAGCAGCCAAGTTCGGCGGCAAGAGACCCAGTACTTC
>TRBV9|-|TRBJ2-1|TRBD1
CASSISGQVGNEQFF
TGTGCCAGCAGCATCTCGGGACAGGTAGGGAATGAGCAGTTCTTC
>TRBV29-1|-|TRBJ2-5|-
CSVVGETQYF
TGCAGCGTTGTTGGAGAGACCCAGTACTTC
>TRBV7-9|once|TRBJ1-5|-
CASSSAPRDQPQHF
TGTGCCAGCAGCTCGGCCCCTCGGGATCAGCCCCAGCATTTT
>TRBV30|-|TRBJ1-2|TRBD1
CACPGQGYGYTF
TGTGCCTGCCCGGGACAGGGCTATGGCTACACCTTC
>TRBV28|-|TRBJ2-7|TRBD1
CASSLDLGQGIYEQYF
TGTGCCAGCAGTTTAGACTTGGGACAGGGAATCTACGAGCAGTACTTC
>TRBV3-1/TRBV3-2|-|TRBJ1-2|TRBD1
CASSLQGQGAVYGYTF
TGTGCCAGCAGCCTCCAGGGGCAGGGGGCAGTCTATGGCTACACCTTC
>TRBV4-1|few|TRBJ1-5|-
CASSQDYGQPQHF
TGCGCCAGCAGCCAAGATTATGGACAGCCCCAGCATTTT
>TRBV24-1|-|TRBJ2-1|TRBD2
CATSDFIAGAYNEQFF
TGTGCCACCAGTGATTTCATAGCGGGAGCCTACAATGAGCAGTTCTTC
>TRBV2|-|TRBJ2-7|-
CASSEGQSYEQYF
TGTGCCAGCAGTGAAGGGCAGAGCTACGAGCAGTACTTC
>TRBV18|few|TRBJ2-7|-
CASSPVVGSTYEQYF
TGTGCCAGCTCACCAGTGGTAGGGAGTACCTACGAGCAGTACTTC
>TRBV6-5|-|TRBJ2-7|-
CASSYGQFYEQYF
TGTGCCAGCAGTTACGGTCAGTTCTACGAGCAGTACTTC
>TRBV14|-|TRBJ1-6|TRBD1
CASSQLRDRDSPLHF
TGTGCCAGCAGCCAACTCCGGGACAGGGATTCACCCCTCCACTTT
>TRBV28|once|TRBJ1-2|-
CASSSRGNGYTF
TGTGCCAGCAGCAGCCGGGGGAATGGCTACACCTTC
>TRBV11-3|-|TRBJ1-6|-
CASSGPRARGSYNSPLHF
TGTGCCAGCAGCGGACCGCGAGCTCGAGGCTCCTATAATTCACCCCTCCACTTT
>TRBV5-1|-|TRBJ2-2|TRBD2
CASSSLAGATGELFF
TGCGCCAGCAGCTCCCTAGCGGGAGCGACCGGGGAGCTGTTTTTT
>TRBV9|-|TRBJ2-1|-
CASSQGRRGSSYNEQFF
TGTGCCAGCAGCCAAGGGAGGAGGGGGAGCTCCTACAATGAGCAGTTCTTC
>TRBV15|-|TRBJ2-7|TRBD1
CATSRGDRGSEQYF
TGTGCCACCAGCAGAGGAGACAGGGGGAGCGAGCAGTACTTC
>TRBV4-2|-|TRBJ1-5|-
CASSQDRAALNLQHF
TGTGCCAGCAGCCAAGATCGGGCAGCTCTCAACCTCCAGCATTTT
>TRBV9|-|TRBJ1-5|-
CASSPHVGNQPQHF
TGTGCCAGCAGCCCACACGTGGGGAATCAGCCCCAGCATTTT
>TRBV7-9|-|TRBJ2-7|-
CASSSKGELYEQYF
TGTGCCAGCAGCTCAAAGGGGGAACTCTACGAGCAGTACTTC
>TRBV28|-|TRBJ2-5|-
CASSRGRATQETQYF
TGTGCCAGCAGTCGGGGAAGAGCGACCCAAGAGACCCAGTACTTC
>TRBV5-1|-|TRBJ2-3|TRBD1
CASSTGQGVTDTQYF
TGCGCCAGCAGCACGGGACAGGGGGTCACAGATACGCAGTATTTT
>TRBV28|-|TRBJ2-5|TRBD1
CASSLRQGQETQYF
TGTGCCAGCAGTCTCCGACAGGGCCAAGAGACCCAGTACTTC
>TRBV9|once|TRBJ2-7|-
CASSGGDRSYEQYF
TGTGCCAGCAGCGGGGGGGACAGATCCTACGAGCAGTACTTC
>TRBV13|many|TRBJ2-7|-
CASSLGVYEQYF
TGTGCCAGCAGCTTAGGAGTTTACGAGCAGTACTTC